This TCR beta chain derives from a study of blood T cell repertoires in COVID-19 (dated by TCRdb to 2018 to 2021). As for the study more broadly: Samples covering the acute and convalescent phases of COVID-19 were provided by collaborators in the United States, Italy and Spain. The prospective study material was composed of cDNA or gDNA derived from T cells, B-cell-depleted T cells, or PBMCs. The dataset comprised deeply sampled blood TCRbeta repertoires from subjects exposed to, actively infected with, or recovered from COVID-19. The repertoires were made available in a free public database intended to serve as a resource for research on the immune response to SARS-CoV-2. Samples were obtained from the ongoing ImmuneRACE study (first 160 participants) and from about 1,300 subjects provided by 6 global collaborators. Sample metadata almost always included a de-identified subject ID, COVID-19 status, age in years and sex. HLA class I and class II types, where available, came from metadata supplied by the sample provider rather than from assay-based typing. The paper's findings and limits, for the study overall: The quantity of clinical and demographic metadata differed by source and by participant and was supplied without curation.

Comments on this clone: Its antigen has not been determined. No much larger clone exists at a distance of one base, and base qualities are not known.

The immunoSEQ Assay, a bias-controlled multiplex PCR, was used to amplify TCRbeta CDR3 regions from genomic DNA. As for the authors' bioinformatics: The number of nucleated cells in each sample was estimated from the amplification of reference gene primers within the assay. To quantify the absolute abundance of each unique TCRbeta CDR3 rearrangement, sequence reads were collapsed and filtered. For each sample, productive Simpson clonality was calculated as the square root of Simpson's diversity index over productive rearrangements. Not all clones reach the TCRdb copy of this immuneACCESS table, which keeps in-frame sequences only. Checked studies attribute under half of the gap to unresolved V genes and leave the rest unexplained. V and J calls and clone size come straight from that table; D and trimming were deduced from the DNA. Counted in this sample were about 200,000 clones; roughly 75% of them appeared once. The ten top clones hold 5.5% to 7% of the sample.

Each collaborating institution followed its own protocols to collect whole blood in K2EDTA tubes. Collaborator samples were shipped for TCRbeta analysis as frozen whole blood, isolated PBMCs, or DNA extracted from either sample type. V is trimmed back by 3 bases and J by 10 bases, and the junction contains 12 bases that no gene match accounts for. Taken from cysteine to phenylalanine, the CDR3 has 14 residues. Kept here is only the CDR3 DNA, which spans 42 bases and is read in frame from base 1. CDR1 and CDR2 (DFQATT, SNEGSKA) derive from the germline V gene (reference sequence). The TCR sequence derives from a woman between 70 and 85 years old with acute or convalescent COVID-19. The sequenced sample consisted of peripheral blood. The rearranged segments are TRBV20-1 and TRBJ1-1; 9 bases in the middle match TRBD1. Here is the DNA: TGCAGTGCTAGTGCCGGGACAGGGCTGCTGGGAGCTTTCTTT. The encoded protein is CSASAGTGLLGAFF.